This T cell receptor (beta chain) is drawn from a study of cytomegalovirus exposure and HLA in healthy donors. Notes on the study in general: TRBV6-2, TRBV6-3 and other indistinguishable V segments were excluded.

Both 60 Vbeta primers and 13 Jbeta primers went into the PCR. Sequenced by immunoSEQ multiplex PCR; TCRdb stores in-frame clones only, minus some. The sample has some 130,000 clones, approximately 82% seen once. This clone appeared a few times. Its antigen remains unidentified. The CDR3 covers 14 residues. CDR1 and CDR2 from the germline V gene are SGHKS and YYEKEE (reference sequence). V lost 3 bases and J lost 1, with 10 bases in between. The source is a man aged 50 or older in good health and CMV-seronegative. The material sequenced was PBMCs. The V call is TRBV5-5, the J call TRBJ1-1; D remains ambiguous. Here the CDR3 reads CASSWGVGNTEAFF. Here the CDR3 DNA reads TGTGCCAGCAGCTGGGGAGTGGGGAACACTGAAGCTTTCTTT.